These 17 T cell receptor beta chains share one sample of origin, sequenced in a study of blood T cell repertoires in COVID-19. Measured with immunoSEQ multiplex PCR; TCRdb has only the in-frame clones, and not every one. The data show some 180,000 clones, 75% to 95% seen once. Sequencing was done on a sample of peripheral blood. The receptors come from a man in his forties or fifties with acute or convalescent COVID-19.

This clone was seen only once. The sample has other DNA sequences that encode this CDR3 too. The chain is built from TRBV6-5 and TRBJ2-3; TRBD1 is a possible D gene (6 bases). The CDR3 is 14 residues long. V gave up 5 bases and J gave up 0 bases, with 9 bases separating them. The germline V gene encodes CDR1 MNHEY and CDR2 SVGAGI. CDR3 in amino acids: CASSLQGSTDTQYF. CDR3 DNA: TGTGCCAGCAGTCTACAGGGTAGCACAGATACGCAGTATTTT.

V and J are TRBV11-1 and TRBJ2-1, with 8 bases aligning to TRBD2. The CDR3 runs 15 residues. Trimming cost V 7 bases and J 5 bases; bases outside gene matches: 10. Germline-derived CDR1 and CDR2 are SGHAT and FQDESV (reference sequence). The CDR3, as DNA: TGTGCCAGCACCTACGGCCTAGCGGGCAACAATGAGCAGTTCTTC. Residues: CASTYGLAGNNEQFF.

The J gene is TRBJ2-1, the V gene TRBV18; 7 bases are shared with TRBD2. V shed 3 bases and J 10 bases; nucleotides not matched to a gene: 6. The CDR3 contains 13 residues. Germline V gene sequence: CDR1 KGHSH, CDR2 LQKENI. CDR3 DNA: TGTGCCAGCTCACCTCCGGGACTATCGGAGCAGTTCTTC. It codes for CASSPPGLSEQFF.

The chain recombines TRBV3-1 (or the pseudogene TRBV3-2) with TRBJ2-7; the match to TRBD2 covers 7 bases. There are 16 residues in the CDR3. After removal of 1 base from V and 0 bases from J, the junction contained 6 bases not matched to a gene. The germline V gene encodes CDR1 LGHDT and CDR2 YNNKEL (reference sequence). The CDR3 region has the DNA TGTGCCAGCAGCCAAGTCTGGCGGGGGAGCTCCTACGAGCAGTACTTC. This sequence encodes CASSQVWRGSSYEQYF.

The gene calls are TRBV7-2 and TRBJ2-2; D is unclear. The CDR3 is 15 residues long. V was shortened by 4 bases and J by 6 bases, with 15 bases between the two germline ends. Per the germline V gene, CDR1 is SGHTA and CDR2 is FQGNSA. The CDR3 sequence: CASSSRPVSAGELFF. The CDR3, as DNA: TGTGCCAGCAGCTCGCGGCCGGTTTCGGCCGGGGAGCTGTTTTTT.

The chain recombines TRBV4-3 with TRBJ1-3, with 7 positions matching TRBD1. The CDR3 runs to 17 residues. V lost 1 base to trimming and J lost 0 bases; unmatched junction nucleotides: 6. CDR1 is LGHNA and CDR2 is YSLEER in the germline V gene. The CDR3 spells CASSQGTGVSSGNTIYF. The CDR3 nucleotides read TGCGCCAGCAGCCAAGGTACAGGGGTAAGCTCTGGAAACACCATATATTTT.

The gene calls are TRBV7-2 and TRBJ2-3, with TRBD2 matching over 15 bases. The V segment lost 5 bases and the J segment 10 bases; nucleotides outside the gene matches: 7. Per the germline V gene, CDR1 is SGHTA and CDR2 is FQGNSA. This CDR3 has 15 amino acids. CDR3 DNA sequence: TGTGCCAGCAGCACGGGACTAGCGGGGGGCCCGTCGCAGTATTTT. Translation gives CASSTGLAGGPSQYF.

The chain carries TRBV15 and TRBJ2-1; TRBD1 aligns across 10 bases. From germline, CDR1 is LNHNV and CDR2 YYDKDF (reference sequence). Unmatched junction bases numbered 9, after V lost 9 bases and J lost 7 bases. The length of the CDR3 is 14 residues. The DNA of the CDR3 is TGTGCCACAGGGGGACAGGGGCATTGGAATGAGCAGTTCTTC. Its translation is CATGGQGHWNEQFF.

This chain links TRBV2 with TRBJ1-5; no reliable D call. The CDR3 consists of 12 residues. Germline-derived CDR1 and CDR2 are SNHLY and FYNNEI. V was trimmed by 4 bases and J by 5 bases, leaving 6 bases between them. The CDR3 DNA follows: TGTGCCAGCAGTGGAGGGTATCAGCCCCAGCATTTT. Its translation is CASSGGYQPQHF.

The CDR3 DNA follows: TGTGCCAGCATCGAGGGGGCAAGGACTGAAGCTTTCTTT. It specifies CASIEGARTEAFF. The chain carries TRBV7-9 and TRBJ1-1, with 7 nucleotides matching TRBD1. There are 13 residues in the CDR3. V lost 7 bases and J lost 5; bases outside the gene matches: 7. Germline CDR1 reads SEHNR; CDR2 reads FQNEAQ (reference sequence).

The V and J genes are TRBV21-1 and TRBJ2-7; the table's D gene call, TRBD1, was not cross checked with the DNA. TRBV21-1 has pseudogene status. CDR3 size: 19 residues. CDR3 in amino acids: CASSKPVPRGRGSPYEQYF. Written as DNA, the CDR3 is TGTGCCAGCAGCAAACCAGTACCACGGGGCAGGGGTAGTCCCTACGAGCAGTACTTC.

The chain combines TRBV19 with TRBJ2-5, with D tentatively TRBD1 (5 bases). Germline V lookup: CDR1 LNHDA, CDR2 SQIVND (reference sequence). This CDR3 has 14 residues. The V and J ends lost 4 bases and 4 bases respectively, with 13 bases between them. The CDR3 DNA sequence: TGTGCCAGTAGTAAGGGGCAGTTGGTAGAGACCCAGTACTTC. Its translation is CASSKGQLVETQYF.

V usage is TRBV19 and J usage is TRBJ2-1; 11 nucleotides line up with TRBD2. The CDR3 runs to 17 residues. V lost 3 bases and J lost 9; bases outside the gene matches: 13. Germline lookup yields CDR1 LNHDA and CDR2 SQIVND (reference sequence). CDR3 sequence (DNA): TGTGCCAGTAGTATGTATCCCTTACTAGCGGGAGTGACTGAGCAGTTCTTC. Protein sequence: CASSMYPLLAGVTEQFF.

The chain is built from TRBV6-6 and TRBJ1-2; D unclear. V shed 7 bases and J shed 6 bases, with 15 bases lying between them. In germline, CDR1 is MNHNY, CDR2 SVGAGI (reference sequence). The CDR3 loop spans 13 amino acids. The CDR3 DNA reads TGTGCCAGCATGCCGGGAGGACGGGATGGCTACACCTTC. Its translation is CASMPGGRDGYTF.

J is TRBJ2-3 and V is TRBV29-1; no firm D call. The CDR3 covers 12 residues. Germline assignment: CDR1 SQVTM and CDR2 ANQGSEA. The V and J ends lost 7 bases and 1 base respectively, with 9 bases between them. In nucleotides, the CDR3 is TGCAGCGCCCGAACGGGCACAGATACGCAGTATTTT. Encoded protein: CSARTGTDTQYF.

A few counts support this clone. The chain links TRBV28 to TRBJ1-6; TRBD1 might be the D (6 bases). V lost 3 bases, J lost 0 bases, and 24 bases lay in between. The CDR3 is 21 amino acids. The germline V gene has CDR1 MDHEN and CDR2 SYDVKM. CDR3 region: CASSFPIPLTGTSSYNSPLHF. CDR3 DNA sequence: TGTGCCAGCAGTTTTCCCATTCCCCTTACAGGGACCAGCTCCTATAATTCACCCCTCCACTTT. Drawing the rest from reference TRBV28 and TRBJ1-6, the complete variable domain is DVKVTQSSRYLVKRTGEKVFLECVQDMDHENMFWYRQDPGLGLRLIYFSYDVKMKEKGDIPEGYSVSREKKERFSLILESASTNQTSMYLCASSFPIPLTGTSSYNSPLHFGNGTRLTVT.

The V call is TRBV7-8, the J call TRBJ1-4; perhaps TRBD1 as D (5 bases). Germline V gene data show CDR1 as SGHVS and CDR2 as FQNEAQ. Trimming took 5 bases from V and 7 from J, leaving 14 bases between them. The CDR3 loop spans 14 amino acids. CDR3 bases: TGTGCCAGCAGCCAAACAGGTCCCGGTGAAAAACTGTTTTTT. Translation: CASSQTGPGEKLFF.